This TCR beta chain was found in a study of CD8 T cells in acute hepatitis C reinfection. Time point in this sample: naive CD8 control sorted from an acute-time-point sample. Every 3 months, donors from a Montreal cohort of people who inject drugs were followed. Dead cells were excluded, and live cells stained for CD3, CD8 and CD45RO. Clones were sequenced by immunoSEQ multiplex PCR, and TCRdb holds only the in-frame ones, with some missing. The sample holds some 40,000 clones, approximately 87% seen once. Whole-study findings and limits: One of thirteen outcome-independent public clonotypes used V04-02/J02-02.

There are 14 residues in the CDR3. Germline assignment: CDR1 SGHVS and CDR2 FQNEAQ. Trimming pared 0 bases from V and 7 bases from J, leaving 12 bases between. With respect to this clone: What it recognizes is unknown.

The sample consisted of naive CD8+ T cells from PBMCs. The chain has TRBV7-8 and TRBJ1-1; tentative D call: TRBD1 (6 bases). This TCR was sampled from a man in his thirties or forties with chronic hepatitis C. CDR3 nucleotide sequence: TGTGCCAGCAGCTTAGCAGGGGGGAAAATTGAAGCTTTCTTT. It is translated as CASSLAGGKIEAFF.